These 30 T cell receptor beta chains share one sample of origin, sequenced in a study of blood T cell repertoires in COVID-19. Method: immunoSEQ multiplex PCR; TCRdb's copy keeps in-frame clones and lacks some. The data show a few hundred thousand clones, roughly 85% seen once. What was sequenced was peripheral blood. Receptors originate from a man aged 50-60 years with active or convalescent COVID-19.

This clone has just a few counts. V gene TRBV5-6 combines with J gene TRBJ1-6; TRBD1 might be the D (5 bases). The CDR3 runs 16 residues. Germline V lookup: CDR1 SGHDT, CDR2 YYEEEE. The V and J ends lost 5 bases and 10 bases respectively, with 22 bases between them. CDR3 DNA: TGTGCCAGCAGTTCGGGTCGCAGGGATCTGAGGTCACCCCTCCACTTT. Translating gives CASSSGRRDLRSPLHF.

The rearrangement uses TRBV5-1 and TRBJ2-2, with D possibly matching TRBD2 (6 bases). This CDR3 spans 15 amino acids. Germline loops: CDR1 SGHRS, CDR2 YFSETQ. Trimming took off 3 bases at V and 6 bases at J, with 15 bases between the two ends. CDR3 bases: TGCGCCAGCAGCTCGGGACTCCCCGGGGCCGGGGAGCTGTTTTTT. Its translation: CASSSGLPGAGELFF. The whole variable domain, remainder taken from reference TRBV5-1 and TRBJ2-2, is KAGVTQTPRYLIKTRGQQVTLSCSPISGHRSVSWYQQTPGQGLQFLFEYFSETQRNKGNFPGRFSGRQFSNSRSEMNVSTLELGDSALYLCASSSGLPGAGELFFGEGSRLTVL.

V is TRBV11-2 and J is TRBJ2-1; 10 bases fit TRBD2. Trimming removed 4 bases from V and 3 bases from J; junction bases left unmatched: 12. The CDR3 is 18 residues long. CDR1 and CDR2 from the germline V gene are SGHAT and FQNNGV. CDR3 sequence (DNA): TGTGCCAGCAGCTACATAGCGGGAGGCCAGAGAATCTACAATGAGCAGTTCTTC. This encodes CASSYIAGGQRIYNEQFF.

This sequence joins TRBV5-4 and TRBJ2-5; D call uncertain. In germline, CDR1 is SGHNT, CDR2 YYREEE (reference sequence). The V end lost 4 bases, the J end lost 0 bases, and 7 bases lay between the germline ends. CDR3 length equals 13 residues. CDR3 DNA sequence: TGTGCCAGCAGCCCTAGGAACCAAGAGACCCAGTACTTC. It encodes CASSPRNQETQYF.

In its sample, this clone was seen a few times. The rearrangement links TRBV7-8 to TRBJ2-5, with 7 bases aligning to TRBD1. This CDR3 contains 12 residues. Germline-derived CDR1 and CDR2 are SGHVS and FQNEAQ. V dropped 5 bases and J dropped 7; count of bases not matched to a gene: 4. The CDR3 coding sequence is TGTGCCAGCAGCCAGACAGGGCCGACCCAGTACTTC. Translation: CASSQTGPTQYF.

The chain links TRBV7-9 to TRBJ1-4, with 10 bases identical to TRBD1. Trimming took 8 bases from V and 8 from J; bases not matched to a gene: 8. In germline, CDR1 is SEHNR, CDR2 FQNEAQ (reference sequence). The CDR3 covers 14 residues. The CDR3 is CASLRGTGEEKLFF. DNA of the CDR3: TGTGCCAGCTTGAGAGGGACAGGGGAAGAAAAACTGTTTTTT.

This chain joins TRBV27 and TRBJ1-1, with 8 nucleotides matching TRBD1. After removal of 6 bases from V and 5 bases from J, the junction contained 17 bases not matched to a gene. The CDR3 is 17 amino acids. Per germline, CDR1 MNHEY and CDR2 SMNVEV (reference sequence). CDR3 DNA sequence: TGTGCCAGCAGGTTGAGGCTTCTGCAGGGGGCGCAAACTGAAGCTTTCTTT. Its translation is CASRLRLLQGAQTEAFF.

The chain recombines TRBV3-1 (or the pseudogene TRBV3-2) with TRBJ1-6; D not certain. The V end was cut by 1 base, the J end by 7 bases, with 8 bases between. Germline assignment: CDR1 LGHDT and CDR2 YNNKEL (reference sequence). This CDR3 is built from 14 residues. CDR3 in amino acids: CASSQALRNSPLHF. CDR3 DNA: TGTGCCAGCAGCCAAGCTTTACGGAATTCACCCCTCCACTTT.

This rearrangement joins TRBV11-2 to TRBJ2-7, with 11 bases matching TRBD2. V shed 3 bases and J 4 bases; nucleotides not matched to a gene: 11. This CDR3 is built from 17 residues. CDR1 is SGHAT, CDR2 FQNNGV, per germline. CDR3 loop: CASSFFGTSGLVYEQYF. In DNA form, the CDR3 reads TGTGCCAGCAGCTTTTTCGGGACTAGCGGCCTGGTATACGAGCAGTACTTC.

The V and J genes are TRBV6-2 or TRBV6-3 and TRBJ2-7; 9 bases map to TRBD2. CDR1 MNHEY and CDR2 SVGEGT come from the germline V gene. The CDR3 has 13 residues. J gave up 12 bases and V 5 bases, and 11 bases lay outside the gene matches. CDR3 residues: CASSGPGLAGTYF. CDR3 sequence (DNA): TGTGCCAGCAGTGGGCCGGGACTAGCTGGGACGTACTTC.

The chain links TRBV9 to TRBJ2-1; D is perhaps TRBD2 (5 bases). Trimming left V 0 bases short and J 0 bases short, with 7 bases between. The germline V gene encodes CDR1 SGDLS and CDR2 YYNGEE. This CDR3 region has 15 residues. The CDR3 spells CASSVAEVSYNEQFF. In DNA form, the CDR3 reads TGTGCCAGCAGCGTAGCGGAGGTCTCCTACAATGAGCAGTTCTTC.

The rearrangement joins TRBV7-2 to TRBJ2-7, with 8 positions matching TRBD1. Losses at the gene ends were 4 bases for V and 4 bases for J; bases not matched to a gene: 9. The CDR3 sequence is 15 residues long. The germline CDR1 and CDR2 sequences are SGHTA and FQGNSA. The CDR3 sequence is CASSSEQGVQYEQYF. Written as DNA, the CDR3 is TGTGCCAGCAGCTCTGAACAGGGGGTTCAGTACGAGCAGTACTTC.

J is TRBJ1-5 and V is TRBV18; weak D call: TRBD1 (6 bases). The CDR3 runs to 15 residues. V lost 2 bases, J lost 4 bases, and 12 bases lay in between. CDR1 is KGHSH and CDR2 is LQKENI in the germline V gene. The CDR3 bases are TGTGCCAGCTCACCAGCCGACAGGCAAAATCAGCCCCAGCATTTT. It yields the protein CASSPADRQNQPQHF.

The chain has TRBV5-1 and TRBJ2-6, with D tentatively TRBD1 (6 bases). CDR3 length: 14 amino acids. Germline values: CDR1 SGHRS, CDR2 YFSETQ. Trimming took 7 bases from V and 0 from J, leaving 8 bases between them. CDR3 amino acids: CASGGISGANVLTF. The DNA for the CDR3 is TGCGCCAGCGGGGGCATCTCTGGGGCCAACGTCCTGACTTTC.

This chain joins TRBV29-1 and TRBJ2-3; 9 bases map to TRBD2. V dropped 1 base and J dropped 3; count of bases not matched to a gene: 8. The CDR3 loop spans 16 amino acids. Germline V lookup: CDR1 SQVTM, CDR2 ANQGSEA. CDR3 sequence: CSVEVLAGVFTDTQYF. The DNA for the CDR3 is TGCAGCGTTGAAGTGTTAGCGGGAGTGTTTACAGATACGCAGTATTTT.

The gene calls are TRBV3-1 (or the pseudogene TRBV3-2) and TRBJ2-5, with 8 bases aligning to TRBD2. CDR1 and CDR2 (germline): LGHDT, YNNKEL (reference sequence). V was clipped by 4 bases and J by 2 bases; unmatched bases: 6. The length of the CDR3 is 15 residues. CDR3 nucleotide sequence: TGTGCCAGCAGCCGGCGGGAGGCAATTCAAGAGACCCAGTACTTC. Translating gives CASSRREAIQETQYF.

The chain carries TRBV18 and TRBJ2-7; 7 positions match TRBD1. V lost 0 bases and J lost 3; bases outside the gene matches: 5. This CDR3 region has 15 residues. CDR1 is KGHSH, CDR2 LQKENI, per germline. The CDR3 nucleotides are TGTGCCAGCTCACCACCTAGGACAGGTTTCTACGAGCAGTACTTC. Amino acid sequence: CASSPPRTGFYEQYF.

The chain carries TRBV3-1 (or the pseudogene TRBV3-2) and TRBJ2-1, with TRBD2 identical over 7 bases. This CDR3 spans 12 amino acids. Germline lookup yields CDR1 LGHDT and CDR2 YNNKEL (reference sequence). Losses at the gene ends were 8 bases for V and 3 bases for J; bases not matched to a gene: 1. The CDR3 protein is CASRDYYNEQFF. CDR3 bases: TGTGCCAGCCGGGACTACTACAATGAGCAGTTCTTC.

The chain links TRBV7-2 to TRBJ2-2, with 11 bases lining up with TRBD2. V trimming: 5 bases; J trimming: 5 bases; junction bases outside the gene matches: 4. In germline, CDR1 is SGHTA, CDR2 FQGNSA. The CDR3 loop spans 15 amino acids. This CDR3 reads CASSRASGRTGELFF. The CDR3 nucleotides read TGTGCCAGCAGCCGTGCTAGCGGGAGGACCGGGGAGCTGTTTTTT.

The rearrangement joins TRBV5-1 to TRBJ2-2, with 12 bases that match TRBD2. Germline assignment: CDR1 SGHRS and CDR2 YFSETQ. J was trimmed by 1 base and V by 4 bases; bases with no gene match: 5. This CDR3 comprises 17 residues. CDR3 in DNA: TGCGCCAGCAGCGTGACTAGCGGGAGCGTGAACACCGGGGAGCTGTTTTTT. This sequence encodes CASSVTSGSVNTGELFF. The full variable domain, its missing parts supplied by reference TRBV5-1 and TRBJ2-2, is KAGVTQTPRYLIKTRGQQVTLSCSPISGHRSVSWYQQTPGQGLQFLFEYFSETQRNKGNFPGRFSGRQFSNSRSEMNVSTLELGDSALYLCASSVTSGSVNTGELFFGEGSRLTVL.

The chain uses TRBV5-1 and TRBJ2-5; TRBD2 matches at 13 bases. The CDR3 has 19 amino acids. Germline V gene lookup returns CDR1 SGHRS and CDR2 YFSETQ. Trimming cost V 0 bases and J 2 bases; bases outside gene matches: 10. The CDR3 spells CASSLGARGLAGTQETQYF. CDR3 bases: TGCGCCAGCAGCTTGGGCGCCAGGGGACTAGCGGGGACACAAGAGACCCAGTACTTC.

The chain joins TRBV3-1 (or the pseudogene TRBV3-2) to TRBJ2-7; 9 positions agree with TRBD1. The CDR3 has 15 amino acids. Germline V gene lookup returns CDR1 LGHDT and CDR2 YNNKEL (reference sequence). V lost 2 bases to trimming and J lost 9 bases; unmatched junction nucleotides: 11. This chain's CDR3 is CASSQSGTGTFRQYF. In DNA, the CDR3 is TGTGCCAGCAGCCAATCCGGGACAGGGACCTTCCGGCAGTACTTC.

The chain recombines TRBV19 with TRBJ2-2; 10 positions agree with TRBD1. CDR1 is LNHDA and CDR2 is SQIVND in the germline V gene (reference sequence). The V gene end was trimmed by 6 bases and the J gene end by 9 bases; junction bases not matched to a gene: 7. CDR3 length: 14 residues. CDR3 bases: TGTGCCAGTAGCGCGGACAGGGGGGCTTGGGAGCTGTTTTTT. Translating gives CASSADRGAWELFF.

The CDR3 here is CATSTLAGGRWNEQFF. Written as DNA, the CDR3 is TGTGCCACCAGCACACTAGCGGGAGGGAGATGGAATGAGCAGTTCTTC. V and J are TRBV15 and TRBJ2-1; 13 bases are a match to TRBD2. Trimming cost V 4 bases and J 7 bases; bases outside gene matches: 7. The CDR3 length is 16 residues. The V gene's germline CDR1 is LNHNV and CDR2 YYDKDF (reference sequence).

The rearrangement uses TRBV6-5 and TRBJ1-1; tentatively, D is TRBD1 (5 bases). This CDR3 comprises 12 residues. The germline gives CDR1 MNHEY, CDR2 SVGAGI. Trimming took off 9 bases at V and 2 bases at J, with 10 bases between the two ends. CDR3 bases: TGTGCCAGTTCGGGGGGTAACACTGAAGCTTTCTTT. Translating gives CASSGGNTEAFF.

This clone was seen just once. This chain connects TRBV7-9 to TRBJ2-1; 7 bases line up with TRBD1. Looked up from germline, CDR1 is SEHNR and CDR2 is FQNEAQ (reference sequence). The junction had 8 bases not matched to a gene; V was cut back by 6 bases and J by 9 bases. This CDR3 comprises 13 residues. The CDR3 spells CASRDRVVSEQFF. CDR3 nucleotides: TGTGCCAGCAGAGACAGGGTCGTCAGTGAGCAGTTCTTC.

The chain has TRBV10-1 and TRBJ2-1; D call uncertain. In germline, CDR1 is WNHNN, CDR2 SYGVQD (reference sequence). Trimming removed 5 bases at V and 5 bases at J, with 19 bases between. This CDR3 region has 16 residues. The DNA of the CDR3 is TGCGCCAGCAGTCGAGGCGCCATGGTCCCCGACAATGAGCAGTTCTTC. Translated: CASSRGAMVPDNEQFF.

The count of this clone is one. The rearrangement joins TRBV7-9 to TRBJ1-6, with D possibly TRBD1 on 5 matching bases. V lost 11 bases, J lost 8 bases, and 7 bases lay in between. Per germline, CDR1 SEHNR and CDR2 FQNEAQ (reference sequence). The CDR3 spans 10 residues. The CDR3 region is CALGDSPLHF. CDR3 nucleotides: TGTGCCTTAGGGGATTCACCCCTCCACTTT.

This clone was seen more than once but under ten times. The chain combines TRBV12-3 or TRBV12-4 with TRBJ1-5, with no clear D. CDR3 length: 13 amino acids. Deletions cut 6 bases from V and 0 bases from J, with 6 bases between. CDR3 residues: CASSPNSNQPQHF. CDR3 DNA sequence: TGTGCCAGCAGCCCAAATAGCAATCAGCCCCAGCATTTT.

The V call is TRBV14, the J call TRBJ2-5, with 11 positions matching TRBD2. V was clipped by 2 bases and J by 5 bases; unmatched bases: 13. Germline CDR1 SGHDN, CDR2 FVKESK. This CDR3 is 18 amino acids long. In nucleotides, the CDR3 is TGTGCCAGCAGCCAATGGGTCACTAGCGGGAGCGGTTGGGAGACCCAGTACTTC. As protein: CASSQWVTSGSGWETQYF.